This T cell receptor (beta chain) came from a study of Graves' ophthalmopathy and Graves' hyperthyroidism. This clonotype has ten or more counts. What it binds is unknown. Amplified TCR beta CDR3 regions were obtained using RNA transcripts as template. HTBI primers served in a first-round RT-PCR, which a second-round multiplex PCR followed. TCRdb re-derived calls from the multiplex PCR reads in MiXCR, one entry per CDR3 protein. Of about 370,000 distinct CDR3 sequences listed, 17% are singletons. Trimming removed 4 bases at V and 0 bases at J, with 4 bases between. There are 14 residues in the CDR3. Whole-study findings and limits: This model predicted ophthalmopathy progression (sensitivity 65% to 71%, specificity around 72%). Separation of ophthalmopathy from stable hyperthyroidism was achieved by a 13-signature model, at 85% to 90% sensitivity and roughly 80% specificity.

The rearrangement links TRBV12-3 or TRBV12-4 to TRBJ2-6; the D is unclear. This receptor was taken from an adult woman with stable Graves' hyperthyroidism. The specimen was peripheral blood. The CDR3 region has the DNA TGTGCCAGCAGTTCCGCCTCTGGGGCCAACGTCCTGACTTTC. Translation gives CASSSASGANVLTF.